This is a list of T cell receptor beta chains from one sample in a study of early T cells in non-severe SARS-CoV-2 infection. TCRdb reprocessed the 5' RACE reads with MiXCR, giving one entry per CDR3 protein. The data show around 27,000 distinct CDR3 sequences, with roughly 2.8% seen just once and approximately 0.71% held by the top ten. Sequenced material: whole blood. Receptors originate from an adult who was a healthcare worker with PCR-confirmed SARS-CoV-2 infection or an uninfected control (not recorded which). The CDR3 runs from the conserved cysteine through the conserved F or W. The D gene is left open where the match is weak. Rows may omit the clone size; those that give it use once, few, many or a size class.

d_call	cdr3_length	v_call	j_call	clone_size	cdr3_nt	cdr3_aa
TRBD1	13	TRBV5-1	TRBJ1-1	many	TGCGCCAGCAGCTGGGACAGAGACACTGAAGCTTTCTTT	CASSWDRDTEAFF
TRBD2	16	TRBV20-1	TRBJ2-5	many	TGCAGTGCCAAAGGACTAGCGGGGGCCGGCGGGGAGACCCAGTACTTC	CSAKGLAGAGGETQYF
.	15	TRBV10-1	TRBJ2-5	many	TGCGCCAGCAGTGAGTCTAAGGTTCTGGGTGAGACCCAGTACTTC	CASSESKVLGETQYF
TRBD1	15	TRBV6-1	TRBJ2-1	many	TGTGCCAGCAGTGCCACAACAGGGGTTGGGAGTGAGCAGTTCTTC	CASSATTGVGSEQFF
.	13	TRBV29-1	TRBJ1-5	many	TGCAGCGTTGGGGACACTAGCAATCAGCCCCAGCATTTT	CSVGDTSNQPQHF
TRBD2	18	TRBV20-1	TRBJ2-5	many	TGCAGTGCTAGGCGGGACTACTATAGCTCCGGGGACCAAGAGACCCAGTACTTC	CSARRDYYSSGDQETQYF
.	12	TRBV5-1	TRBJ1-6	.	TGCGCCAGCAGCTCCGATAATTCACCCCTCCACTTT	CASSSDNSPLHF
TRBD1	19	TRBV6-2/TRBV6-3	TRBJ1-5	many	TGTGCCAGCAGTTACCCCCAACAGGGGCAGGGGTATAGCAATCAGCCCCAGCATTTT	CASSYPQQGQGYSNQPQHF
.	12	TRBV10-2	TRBJ1-1	many	TGCGCCAGCTTAAAGGGGAACACTGAAGCTTTCTTT	CASLKGNTEAFF
.	12	TRBV6-1	TRBJ2-3	many	TGTGCCAGCAGTGGAGGGCTAGATACGCAGTATTTT	CASSGGLDTQYF
.	18	TRBV7-3	TRBJ2-2	many	TGTGCCAGCAGCTTAGGATTCTCAGGGGCATACGACACCGGGGAGCTGTTTTTT	CASSLGFSGAYDTGELFF
TRBD1	13	TRBV11-3	TRBJ1-1	many	TGTGCCAGCAGCTTTACAGGGGACACTGAAGCTTTCTTT	CASSFTGDTEAFF
.	15	TRBV5-1	TRBJ2-6	many	TGCGCCAGCAGGCTACAGAACTCTGGGGCCAACGTCCTGACTTTC	CASRLQNSGANVLTF
TRBD2	18	TRBV15	TRBJ2-3	many	TGTGCCACCAGCAGAGTCGCCCCTAGCGGGGATGACGCAGATACGCAGTATTTT	CATSRVAPSGDDADTQYF
TRBD1	16	TRBV6-1	TRBJ1-1	.	TGTGCCAGCAGTTCGACAGGGGCGATCAGGGATACTGAAGCTTTCTTT	CASSSTGAIRDTEAFF
.	18	TRBV5-6	TRBJ2-5	few	TGTGCCAGCAGCTTGGGGGGCAGCCGCTGGGACCCCCCAGAGACCCAGTACTTC	CASSLGGSRWDPPETQYF
.	14	TRBV5-4	TRBJ1-1	many	TGTGCCAGCAGCTTGCAACAGGGAAACACTGAAGCTTTCTTT	CASSLQQGNTEAFF
.	12	TRBV30	TRBJ1-6	many	TGTGCCTGGACGGACAGAAATTCACCCCTCCACTTT	CAWTDRNSPLHF
.	12	TRBV2	TRBJ1-2	many	TGTGCCAGCAGGGTTGACAACCGAGGCTACACCTTC	CASRVDNRGYTF
.	16	TRBV10-3	TRBJ1-1	many	TGTGCCATCAGTGAGTCGGGGACGGGGACGAACACTGAAGCTTTCTTT	CAISESGTGTNTEAFF
TRBD1	14	TRBV28	TRBJ2-2	many	TGTGCCAGCAGTTTAACAGGGGCTTCCGGGGAGCTGTTTTTT	CASSLTGASGELFF
.	16	TRBV21-1	TRBJ1-2	many	TGTGCCAGCAGCAAAGTACCCGACATTACTAACTATGGCTACACCTTC	CASSKVPDITNYGYTF
.	18	TRBV11-2	TRBJ1-1	many	TGTGCCAGCAGCTTAGATTTTTTTGACCCGGGCGCGAACACTGAAGCTTTCTTT	CASSLDFFDPGANTEAFF
.	19	TRBV12-3/TRBV12-4	TRBJ2-5	many	TGTGCCAGCAGTTTTCGTCCCTACTACGCGGGGGCCCGCCAAGAGACCCAGTACTTC	CASSFRPYYAGARQETQYF
.	14	TRBV19	TRBJ1-1	medium-sized	TGTGCCAGTAGTTTTACCAGGGTTGAGGGTGAAGCTTTCTTT	CASSFTRVEGEAFF
.	13	TRBV12-3/TRBV12-4	TRBJ1-2	many	TGTGCCAGCAGTTTATCGGGGGTCGATGGCTACACCTTC	CASSLSGVDGYTF
.	11	TRBV20-1	TRBJ1-1	many	TGCAGTGCTATCGGGAACACTGAAGCTTTCTTT	CSAIGNTEAFF
.	18	TRBV12-2	TRBJ2-3	.	TGTGCAAGTCGCTTAGTGAGTTTGGGGGGAACTAGCACAGATACGCAGTATTTT	CASRLVSLGGTSTDTQYF
TRBD1	17	TRBV27	TRBJ2-5	many	TGTGCCAGCAGTCTAACAGCCAGGGGGTCTCCTAGAGAGACCCAGTACTTC	CASSLTARGSPRETQYF
TRBD2	15	TRBV2	TRBJ2-3	many	TGTGCCAGCTCCAAACTAGCGGACTTCACAGATACGCAGTATTTT	CASSKLADFTDTQYF
.	13	TRBV19	TRBJ1-2	many	TGTGCCAGTAGCCCCGGCAGGGATAATGGCTACACCTTC	CASSPGRDNGYTF
.	14	TRBV4-1	TRBJ1-2	few	TGCGCCAGCAGCCAAGATTTCACCAGCTATGGCTACACCTTC	CASSQDFTSYGYTF
TRBD1	15	TRBV19	TRBJ1-6	many	TGTGCCAGTAGTATCGCGGGGACAGGGAGATCACCCCTCCACTTT	CASSIAGTGRSPLHF
.	12	TRBV5-4	TRBJ1-5	few	TGTGCCGTGGGCTATAGCAATCAGCCCCAGCATTTT	CAVGYSNQPQHF
TRBD1	15	TRBV10-3	TRBJ2-5	many	TGTGCCACCTCGTCCATAAAGGGGGCCGGAGAGACCCAGTACTTC	CATSSIKGAGETQYF
.	16	TRBV3-1	TRBJ1-3	many	TGTGCCAGCAGCCAACAGACACCCACAGGCCGAAACACCATATATTTT	CASSQQTPTGRNTIYF
.	12	TRBV30	TRBJ1-2	many	TGTGCCTGGAGTTTAGGGGTTGAAGGCTACACCTTC	CAWSLGVEGYTF
.	11	TRBV3-1	TRBJ1-2	many	TGTGCCAGCAGCCAATACCAGGTGGACACCTTC	CASSQYQVDTF
.	15	TRBV7-6	TRBJ2-2	many	TGTGCCAGCAGCACCAGGCCCGCCAACACCGGGGAGCTGTTTTTT	CASSTRPANTGELFF
.	14	TRBV5-4	TRBJ1-5	many	TGTGCCAGCAGCTCTTGGGGGAGCAATCAGCCCCAGCATTTT	CASSSWGSNQPQHF
.	17	TRBV4-2	TRBJ2-5	.	TGTGCCAGCAGCCTCATTCCGGGATCGGGATACCAAGAGACCCAGTACTTC	CASSLIPGSGYQETQYF
.	13	TRBV30	TRBJ1-1	many	TGTGCCTGGAGTGTTCAGAAGAACACTGAAGCTTTCTTT	CAWSVQKNTEAFF
TRBD2	16	TRBV5-4	TRBJ2-3	many	TGTGCCAGCAGCTTCTGGAGCGGGGGGGCCTCAGATACGCAGTATTTT	CASSFWSGGASDTQYF
.	13	TRBV9	TRBJ2-5	many	TGTGCCAGCAGCGCAGACCCCAGTAAGACCCAGTACTTC	CASSADPSKTQYF
.	13	TRBV3-1	TRBJ1-1	many	TGTGCCAGCAGCCAAGGAGGGAAGGCTGAAGCTTTCTTT	CASSQGGKAEAFF
TRBD1	15	TRBV4-1	TRBJ1-4	few	TGCGCCAGCAGCCAATCCGGGACAGTCTATGAAAAACTGTTTTTT	CASSQSGTVYEKLFF
TRBD1	15	TRBV6-1	TRBJ1-4	many	TGTGCCAGCAGTGTTTCCGGGACAGGGAATGAAAAACTGTTTTTT	CASSVSGTGNEKLFF
.	14	TRBV29-1	TRBJ2-3	many	TGCAGCGCTACAGGGAAAGTAAGCACAGATACGCAGTATTTT	CSATGKVSTDTQYF
.	12	TRBV7-2	TRBJ1-6	many	TGCGCCAGCAGCATCGTCGGTTCACCCCTCCACTTT	CASSIVGSPLHF
.	15	TRBV19	TRBJ2-5	many	TGTGCCAGTAGTAACGGTGTTTGGTGGTTTGAGACCCAGTACTTC	CASSNGVWWFETQYF
.	15	TRBV5-1	TRBJ1-4	many	TGCGCCAGCAGCTTGGCCGTAGGCATTAATGAAAAACTGTTTTTT	CASSLAVGINEKLFF
.	13	TRBV7-9	TRBJ2-2	many	TGTGCCAGCAGCTCCAGGGACACCGGGGAGCTGTTTTTT	CASSSRDTGELFF
.	15	TRBV5-1	TRBJ2-2	.	TGCGCCAGCAGCCCCCCCCCGGAGAACACCGGGGAGCTGTTTTTT	CASSPPPENTGELFF